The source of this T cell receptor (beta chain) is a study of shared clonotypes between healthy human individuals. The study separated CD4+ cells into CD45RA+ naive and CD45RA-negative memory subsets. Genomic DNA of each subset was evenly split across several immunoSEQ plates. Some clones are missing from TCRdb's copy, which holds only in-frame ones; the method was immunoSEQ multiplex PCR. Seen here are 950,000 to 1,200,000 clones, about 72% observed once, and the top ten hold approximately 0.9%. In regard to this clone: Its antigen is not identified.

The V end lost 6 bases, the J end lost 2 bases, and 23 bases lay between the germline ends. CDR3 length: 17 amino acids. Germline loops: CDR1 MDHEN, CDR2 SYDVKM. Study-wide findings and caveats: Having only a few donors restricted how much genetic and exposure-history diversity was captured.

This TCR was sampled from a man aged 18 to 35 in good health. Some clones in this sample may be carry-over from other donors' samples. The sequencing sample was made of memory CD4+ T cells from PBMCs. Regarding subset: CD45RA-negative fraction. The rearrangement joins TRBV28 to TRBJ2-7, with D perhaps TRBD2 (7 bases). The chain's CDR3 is CASSLSWGAGRAYEQYF. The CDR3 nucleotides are TGTGCCAGCAGCCTATCCTGGGGGGCAGGGAGGGCCTACGAGCAGTACTTC. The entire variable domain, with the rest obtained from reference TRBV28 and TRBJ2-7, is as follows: DVKVTQSSRYLVKRTGEKVFLECVQDMDHENMFWYRQDPGLGLRLIYFSYDVKMKEKGDIPEGYSVSREKKERFSLILESASTNQTSMYLCASSLSWGAGRAYEQYFGPGTRLTVT.